In its sample, the clone carrying this T cell receptor (beta chain) was seen many times. TCRdb independently ran MiXCR on the 5' RACE reads; one entry per CDR3 protein. The sample shows 50,000 to 60,000 distinct CDR3 sequences, less than 9.5% of them seen only once. The entry originates in a study of spatial heterogeneity in lung cancer. Time point denoted: blood at routine non-recurrence follow-up after resection. Extraction of whole RNA from tumor, nontumor lung or frozen PBMC preceded unsorted sequencing. This CDR3 spans 12 amino acids. Germline loops: CDR1 MDHEN, CDR2 SYDVKM. The V and J ends lost 3 bases and 0 bases respectively, with 0 bases between them.

The clonotype comes from a female donor with early-stage non-small cell lung cancer. The V gene is TRBV28, the J gene TRBJ1-5; the D is unclear. This sample comprised PBMCs, obtained at follow-up. In DNA, the CDR3 is TGTGCCAGCAGTTTTAGCAATCAGCCCCAGCATTTT. Protein product: CASSFSNQPQHF.